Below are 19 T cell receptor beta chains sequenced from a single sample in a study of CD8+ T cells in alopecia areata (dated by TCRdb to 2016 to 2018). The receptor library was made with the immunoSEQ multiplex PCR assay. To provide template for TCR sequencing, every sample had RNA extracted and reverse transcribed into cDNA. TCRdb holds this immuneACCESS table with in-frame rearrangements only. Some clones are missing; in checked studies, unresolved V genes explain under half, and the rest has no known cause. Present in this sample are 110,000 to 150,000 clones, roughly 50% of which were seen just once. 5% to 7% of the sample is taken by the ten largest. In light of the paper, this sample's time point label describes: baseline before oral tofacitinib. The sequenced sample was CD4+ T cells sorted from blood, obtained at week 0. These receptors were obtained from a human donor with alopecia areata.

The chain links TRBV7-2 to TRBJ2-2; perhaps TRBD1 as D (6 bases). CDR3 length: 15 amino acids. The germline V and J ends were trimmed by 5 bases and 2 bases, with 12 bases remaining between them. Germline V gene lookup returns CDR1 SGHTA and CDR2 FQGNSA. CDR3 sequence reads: CASSADRTNTGELFF. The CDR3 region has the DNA TGTGCCAGCAGCGCAGACAGGACTAACACCGGGGAGCTGTTTTTT.

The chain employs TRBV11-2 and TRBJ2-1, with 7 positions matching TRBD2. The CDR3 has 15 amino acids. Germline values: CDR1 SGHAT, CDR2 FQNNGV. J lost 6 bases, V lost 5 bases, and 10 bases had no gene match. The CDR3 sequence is CASSTSGGLFNEQFF. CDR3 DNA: TGTGCCAGCAGCACCTCGGGGGGACTCTTCAATGAGCAGTTCTTC.

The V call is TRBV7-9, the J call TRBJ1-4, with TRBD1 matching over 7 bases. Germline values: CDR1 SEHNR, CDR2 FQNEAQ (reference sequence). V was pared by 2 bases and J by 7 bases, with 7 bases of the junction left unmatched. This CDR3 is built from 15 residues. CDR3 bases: TGTGCCAGCAGCTTAATAGGACAGGTGGTTGAAAAACTGTTTTTT. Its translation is CASSLIGQVVEKLFF.

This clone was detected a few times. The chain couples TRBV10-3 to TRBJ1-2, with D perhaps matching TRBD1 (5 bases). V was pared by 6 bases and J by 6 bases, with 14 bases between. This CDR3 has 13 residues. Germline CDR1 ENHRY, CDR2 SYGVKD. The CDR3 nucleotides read TGTGCCATCAGCCCGGGACTGATTAATGGCTACACCTTC. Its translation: CAISPGLINGYTF.

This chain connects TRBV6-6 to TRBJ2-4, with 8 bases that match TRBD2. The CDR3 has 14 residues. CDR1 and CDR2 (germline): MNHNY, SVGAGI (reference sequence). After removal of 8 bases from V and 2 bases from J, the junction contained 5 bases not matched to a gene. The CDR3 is CASLRGGTKNIQYF. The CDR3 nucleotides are TGTGCCAGCCTCCGGGGGGGGACCAAAAACATTCAGTACTTC.

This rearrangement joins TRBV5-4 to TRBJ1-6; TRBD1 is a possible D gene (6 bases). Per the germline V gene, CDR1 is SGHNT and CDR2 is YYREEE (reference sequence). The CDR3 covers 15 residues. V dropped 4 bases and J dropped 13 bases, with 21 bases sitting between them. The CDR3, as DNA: TGTGCCAGCAGCGTGCTCGGGGGGCCTCGGGCGCCCCTCCACTTT. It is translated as CASSVLGGPRAPLHF.

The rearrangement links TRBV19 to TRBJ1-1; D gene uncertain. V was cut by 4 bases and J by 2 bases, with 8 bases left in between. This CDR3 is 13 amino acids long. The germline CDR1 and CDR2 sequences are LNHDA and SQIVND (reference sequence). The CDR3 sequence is CASSSDLNTEAFF. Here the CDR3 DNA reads TGTGCCAGTAGTAGCGACCTTAACACTGAAGCTTTCTTT.

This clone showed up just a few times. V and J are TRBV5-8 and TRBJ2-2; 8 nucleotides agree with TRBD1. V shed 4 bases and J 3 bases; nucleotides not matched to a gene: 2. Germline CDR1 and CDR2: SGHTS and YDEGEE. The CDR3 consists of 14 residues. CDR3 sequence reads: CASSRTGYTGELFF. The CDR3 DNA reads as TGTGCCAGCAGCAGGACAGGGTACACCGGGGAGCTGTTTTTT.

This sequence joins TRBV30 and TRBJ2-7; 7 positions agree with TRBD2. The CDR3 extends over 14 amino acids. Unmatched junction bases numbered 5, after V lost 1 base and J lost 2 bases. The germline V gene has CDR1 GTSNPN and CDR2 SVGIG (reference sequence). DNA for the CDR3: TGTGCCTGGAGTGCTCTAGCGGTTGCCTACGAGCAGTACTTC. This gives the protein CAWSALAVAYEQYF.

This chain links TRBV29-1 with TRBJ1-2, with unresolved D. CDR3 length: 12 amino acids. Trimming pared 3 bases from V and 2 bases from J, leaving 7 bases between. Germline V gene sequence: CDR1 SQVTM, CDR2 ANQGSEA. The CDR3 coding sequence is TGCAGCGTTGATCCGGGGAACTATGGCTACACCTTC. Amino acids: CSVDPGNYGYTF.

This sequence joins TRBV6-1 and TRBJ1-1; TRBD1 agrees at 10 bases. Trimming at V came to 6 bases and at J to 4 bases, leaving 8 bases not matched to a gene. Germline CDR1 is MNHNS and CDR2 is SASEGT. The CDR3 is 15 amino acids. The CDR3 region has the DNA TGTGCCAGCAGCGACCGGGACAGGGGCGGCACTGAAGCTTTCTTT. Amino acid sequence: CASSDRDRGGTEAFF.

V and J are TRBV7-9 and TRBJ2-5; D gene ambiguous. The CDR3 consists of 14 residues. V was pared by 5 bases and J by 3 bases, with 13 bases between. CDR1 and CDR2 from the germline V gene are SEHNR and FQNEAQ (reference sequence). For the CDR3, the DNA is TGTGCCAGCAGCCAACTAAGCCAGAAAGAGACCCAGTACTTC. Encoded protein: CASSQLSQKETQYF. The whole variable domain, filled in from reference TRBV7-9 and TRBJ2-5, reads DTGVSQNPRHKITKRGQNVTFRCDPISEHNRLYWYRQTLGQGPEFLTYFQNEAQLEKSRLLSDRFSAERPKGSFSTLEIQRTEQGDSAMYLCASSQLSQKETQYFGPGTRLLVL.

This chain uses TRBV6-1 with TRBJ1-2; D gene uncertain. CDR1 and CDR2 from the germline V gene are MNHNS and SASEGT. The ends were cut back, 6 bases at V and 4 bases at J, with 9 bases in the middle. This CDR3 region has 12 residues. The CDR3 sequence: CASRAGSYGYTF. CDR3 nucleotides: TGTGCCAGCAGGGCAGGTAGCTATGGCTACACCTTC.

CDR3 amino acids: CASSLDTGELFF. CDR3 bases: TGCGCCAGCAGCTTGGACACCGGGGAGCTGTTTTTT. The chain links TRBV5-1 to TRBJ2-2; D call uncertain. V was pared by 0 bases and J by 3 bases, with 0 bases between. Per the germline V gene, CDR1 is SGHRS and CDR2 is YFSETQ. This CDR3 has 12 amino acids.

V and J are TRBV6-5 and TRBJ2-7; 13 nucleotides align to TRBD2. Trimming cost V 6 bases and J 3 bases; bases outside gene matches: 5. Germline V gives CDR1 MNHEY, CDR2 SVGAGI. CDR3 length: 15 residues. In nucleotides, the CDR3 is TGTGCCAGCAGAAGACTAGCGGGGGGACTCTACGAGCAGTACTTC. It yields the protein CASRRLAGGLYEQYF.

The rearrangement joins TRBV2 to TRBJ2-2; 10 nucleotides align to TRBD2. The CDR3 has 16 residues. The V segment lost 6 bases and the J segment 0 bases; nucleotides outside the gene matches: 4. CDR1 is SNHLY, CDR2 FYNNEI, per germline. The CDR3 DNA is TGTGCCAGCAGCGGAAGCGGGGGGGCGAACACCGGGGAGCTGTTTTTT. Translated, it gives CASSGSGGANTGELFF.

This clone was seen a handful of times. CDR3 in DNA: TGCAGCGTTGCCGGGACAGGGGATCAGCCCCAGCATTTT. Protein product: CSVAGTGDQPQHF. The chain combines TRBV29-1 with TRBJ1-5; 10 nucleotides align to TRBD1. V trimming: 4 bases; J trimming: 5 bases; junction bases outside the gene matches: 2. Germline V gives CDR1 SQVTM, CDR2 ANQGSEA. The CDR3 consists of 13 residues.

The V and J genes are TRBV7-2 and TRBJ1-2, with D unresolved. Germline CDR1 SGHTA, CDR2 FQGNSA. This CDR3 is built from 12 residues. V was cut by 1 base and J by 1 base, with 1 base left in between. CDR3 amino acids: CASSLDNYGYTF. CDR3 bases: TGTGCCAGCAGCTTAGATAACTATGGCTACACCTTC.

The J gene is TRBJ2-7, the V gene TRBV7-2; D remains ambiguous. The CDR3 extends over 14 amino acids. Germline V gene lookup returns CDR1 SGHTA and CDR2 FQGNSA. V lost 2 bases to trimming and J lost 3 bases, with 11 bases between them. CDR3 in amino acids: CASSLRAAYYEQYF. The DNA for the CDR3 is TGTGCCAGCAGCTTAAGGGCGGCATACTACGAGCAGTACTTC.